This T cell receptor beta chain was recorded in a study of shared clonotypes between healthy human individuals. This clone occurred once. V lost 0 bases and J 6 bases, leaving 13 bases between the germline ends. The CDR3 contains 15 residues. Germline lookup yields CDR1 SGHRS and CDR2 YFSETQ. Produced via immunoSEQ multiplex PCR; TCRdb's table is partial and in-frame only. Here the sample spans 950,000 to 1,100,000 clones, 70% to 80% being singletons. The chain uses TRBV5-1 and TRBJ2-1; possibly TRBD2 for D (6 bases). This TCR came from a man younger than 30 in good health. Some clones in this sample may be carry-over from other donors' samples. Sequencing was carried out using memory CD4+ T cells from PBMCs. Subset: CD45RA-negative fraction. The CDR3 DNA sequence: TGCGCCAGCAGCTTGGTACCGGGAGTCAGCAATGAGCAGTTCTTC. This translates into CASSLVPGVSNEQFF.